Presented here are 31 T cell receptor beta chains from one specimen sequenced in a study of OX40 agonist ivuxolimab in advanced cancers. Profiling relied on immunoSEQ multiplex PCR, and the TCRdb table lists in-frame clones only, not all of them. The sample lists roughly 79,000 clones, under 85% occurring once. Sequences were derived from CD4+ or CD8+ T cells sorted from blood, sampled in a trial of the OX40 agonist ivuxolimab. These receptors were taken from an adult with an advanced solid tumor such as melanoma, head and neck, liver or kidney cancer.

The chain is built from TRBV5-1 and TRBJ2-3; no clear D. Between the trimmed V and J ends, which lost 2 bases and 0 bases, there was a span of 7 bases. CDR3 length: 14 amino acids. Germline V lookup: CDR1 SGHRS, CDR2 YFSETQ. The CDR3 nucleotides read TGCGCCAGCAGCTTAGGAGTGAGCACAGATACGCAGTATTTT. It codes for CASSLGVSTDTQYF.

The rearrangement links TRBV2 to TRBJ2-7; D is undetermined. V dropped 4 bases and J dropped 5 bases, with 6 bases sitting between them. CDR3 length: 11 amino acids. Per the germline V gene, CDR1 is SNHLY and CDR2 is FYNNEI. CDR3 nucleotide sequence: TGTGCCAGCAGTGGGTGGAACGAGCAGTACTTC. Translation gives CASSGWNEQYF.

Only a few counts were recorded for this clone. This sequence joins TRBV7-2 and TRBJ1-5; the match to TRBD1 covers 10 bases. Germline trimming cut 3 bases from V and 3 bases from J; bases unmatched to any gene: 5. This CDR3 is built from 16 residues. Germline V gives CDR1 SGHTA, CDR2 FQGNSA. In DNA form, the CDR3 reads TGTGCCAGCAGCTTTACCGGGACAGGGGCCAATCAGCCCCAGCATTTT. Its translation is CASSFTGTGANQPQHF. Full variable domain (missing parts from reference TRBV7-2 and TRBJ1-5): GAGVSQSPSNKVTEKGKDVELRCDPISGHTALYWYRQSLGQGLEFLIYFQGNSAPDKSGLPSDRFSAERTGGSVSTLTIQRTQQEDSAVYLCASSFTGTGANQPQHFGDGTRLSIL.

J is TRBJ1-3 and V is TRBV11-3; D gene uncertain. CDR1 is SGHNT, CDR2 YENEEA, per germline. V dropped 8 bases and J dropped 0 bases, with 8 bases sitting between them. This CDR3 comprises 13 residues. Here the CDR3 reads CASARNSGNTIYF. The DNA for the CDR3 is TGTGCCAGCGCTCGGAACTCTGGAAACACCATATATTTT.

This sequence joins TRBV7-9 and TRBJ2-1; the D gene is possibly TRBD1 (7 bases). CDR1 SEHNR and CDR2 FQNEAQ come from the germline V gene (reference sequence). The CDR3 is 17 amino acids. Trimming took 5 bases from V and 3 from J, leaving 20 bases between them. The CDR3 reads CASSNGGGRGIYNEQFF. The CDR3 DNA follows: TGTGCCAGCAGCAATGGAGGGGGCAGGGGAATCTACAATGAGCAGTTCTTC.

This clone was recorded once. The chain employs TRBV5-1 and TRBJ2-3, with TRBD1 matching over 9 bases. Germline lookup yields CDR1 SGHRS and CDR2 YFSETQ. J lost 2 bases, V lost 4 bases, and 5 bases had no gene match. The CDR3 runs 15 residues. CDR3: CASSARDRVTDTQYF. CDR3 nucleotide sequence: TGCGCCAGCAGCGCCCGGGACAGGGTCACAGATACGCAGTATTTT.

The chain links TRBV9 to TRBJ1-2, with D perhaps TRBD1 (5 bases). Per germline, CDR1 SGDLS and CDR2 YYNGEE. V lost 0 bases, J lost 4 bases, and 10 bases lay in between. This CDR3 contains 14 residues. The CDR3 DNA reads TGTGCCAGCAGCGTAGAACAGGCCCCCTATGGCTACACCTTC. It yields the protein CASSVEQAPYGYTF. Full variable domain (rest looked up from reference TRBV9 and TRBJ1-2): DSGVTQTPKHLITATGQRVTLRCSPRSGDLSVYWYQQSLDQGLQFLIQYYNGEERAKGNILERFSAQQFPDLHSELNLSSLELGDSALYFCASSVEQAPYGYTFGSGTRLTVV.

The rearrangement joins TRBV5-1 to TRBJ2-5; 8 nucleotides match TRBD1. Germline V CDR1 and CDR2: SGHRS, YFSETQ. J was trimmed by 4 bases and V by 3 bases; bases with no gene match: 8. The CDR3 has 15 amino acids. The CDR3 protein is CASSWLAGGVETQYF. CDR3 DNA: TGCGCCAGCAGCTGGTTGGCAGGGGGCGTAGAGACCCAGTACTTC.

The chain combines TRBV6-5 with TRBJ1-1; 9 bases align to TRBD1. The CDR3 runs to 14 residues. The V and J ends lost 2 bases and 3 bases, in that order; junction bases with no gene match: 1. CDR1 and CDR2 from the germline V gene are MNHEY and SVGAGI. Here the CDR3 reads CASSYGTGHTEAFF. In DNA form, the CDR3 reads TGTGCCAGCAGTTACGGGACAGGGCACACTGAAGCTTTCTTT.

This clone was recorded only once. The chain uses TRBV7-2 and TRBJ2-3; D tentatively reads TRBD1 or TRBD2 (5 bases each). Trimming removed 5 bases at V and 9 bases at J, with 24 bases between. The CDR3 loop spans 16 amino acids. Germline V gives CDR1 SGHTA, CDR2 FQGNSA. The CDR3 here is CASSPATWAYEGTQYF. For the CDR3, the DNA is TGTGCCAGCAGCCCAGCAACCTGGGCCTACGAGGGGACGCAGTATTTT.

This chain joins TRBV29-1 and TRBJ2-7; TRBD2 matches at 11 bases. V lost 7 bases and J lost 2; bases outside the gene matches: 4. CDR1 and CDR2 (germline): SQVTM, ANQGSEA. The CDR3 has 13 residues. The DNA of the CDR3 is TGCAGCGCCGAGACTAGCGGGGCCTACGAGCAGTACTTC. Encoded protein: CSAETSGAYEQYF.

This rearrangement joins TRBV10-3 to TRBJ2-3; D unresolved. CDR1 is ENHRY and CDR2 is SYGVKD in the germline V gene. Trimming cost V 7 bases and J 1 base, with 12 bases left between them. CDR3 length equals 14 residues. The CDR3 region is CAIKRMGGTDTQYF. The CDR3, as DNA: TGTGCCATCAAGAGGATGGGTGGCACAGATACGCAGTATTTT.

The DNA of the CDR3 is TGTGCCTGGAGAGGCCACCAACCAGATACGCAGTATTTT. This gives the protein CAWRGHQPDTQYF. The chain is built from TRBV30 and TRBJ2-3; D gene uncertain. The length of the CDR3 is 13 residues. The germline V gene encodes CDR1 GTSNPN and CDR2 SVGIG (reference sequence). Trimming took off 3 bases at V and 4 bases at J, with 11 bases between the two ends.

The table lists this clone with a count of one. The chain links TRBV28 to TRBJ1-2; 12 nucleotides match TRBD1. The germline V gene encodes CDR1 MDHEN and CDR2 SYDVKM. This CDR3 has 17 amino acids. V dropped 3 bases and J dropped 3; count of bases not matched to a gene: 8. CDR3: CASSFEGQGAFYYGYTF. The CDR3 bases are TGTGCCAGCAGTTTTGAGGGACAGGGGGCGTTTTACTATGGCTACACCTTC.

This clone was seen more than once but under ten times. V is TRBV5-1 and J is TRBJ2-3; 10 bases are a match to TRBD2. Losses at the gene ends were 0 bases for V and 4 bases for J; bases not matched to a gene: 2. Germline V lookup: CDR1 SGHRS, CDR2 YFSETQ. The CDR3 extends over 15 amino acids. CDR3 bases: TGCGCCAGCAGCTTGGAAGCGGGAGGGTCAGATACGCAGTATTTT. Translated: CASSLEAGGSDTQYF.

A remark on this clone: The junction shows a germline mismatch at one end, possibly a read error. The V and J genes are TRBV14 and TRBJ2-6; a possible D gene is TRBD1 (5 bases). Looked up from germline, CDR1 is SGHDN and CDR2 is FVKESK. This CDR3 contains 14 residues. The CDR3 region is CASSRSPGANVPTF. Here the CDR3 DNA reads TGTGCCAGCAGCCGATCCCCTGGGGCCAACGTCCCGACTTTC.

This chain joins TRBV28 and TRBJ1-5, with a possible D match to TRBD1 (5 bases). The CDR3 consists of 15 residues. CDR1 MDHEN and CDR2 SYDVKM come from the germline V gene. Trimming removed 5 bases from V and 11 bases from J, with 22 bases in between. The CDR3, as DNA: TGTGCCAGCAGTAGTCCGGGACGGCCAAGTGAGGCCCAGCATTTT. Translated: CASSSPGRPSEAQHF.

This clone was seen only a few times. J is TRBJ2-7 and V is TRBV5-4; D is unclear. Trimming took off 2 bases at V and 4 bases at J, with 4 bases between the two ends. Germline CDR1 reads SGHNT; CDR2 reads YYREEE (reference sequence). CDR3 length: 11 amino acids. DNA of the CDR3: TGTGCCAGCAGCTTTGGGTACGAGCAGTACTTC. Its protein is CASSFGYEQYF.

The rearrangement joins TRBV5-8 to TRBJ2-1; D might be TRBD2 (5 bases). The CDR3 sequence is 15 residues long. The germline V and J ends were trimmed by 4 bases and 0 bases, with 11 bases remaining between them. Germline CDR1 is SGHTS and CDR2 is YDEGEE. CDR3 region: CASSRLGSSYNEQFF. For the CDR3, the DNA is TGTGCCAGCAGCCGATTGGGGAGCTCCTACAATGAGCAGTTCTTC.

V and J are TRBV15 and TRBJ1-1, with TRBD1 matching 9 bases. From germline, CDR1 is LNHNV and CDR2 YYDKDF (reference sequence). Trimming at V came to 1 base and at J to 5 bases, leaving 17 bases not matched to a gene. There are 19 residues in the CDR3. CDR3 sequence: CATSRGGFPGQGLRTEAFF. CDR3 bases: TGTGCCACCAGCAGAGGGGGGTTCCCGGGACAGGGTCTGCGAACTGAAGCTTTCTTT.

The chain employs TRBV29-1 and TRBJ1-1; possibly TRBD1 for D (5 bases). V was trimmed by 7 bases and J by 0 bases, leaving 15 bases between them. The germline CDR1 and CDR2 sequences are SQVTM and ANQGSEA. CDR3 length: 14 residues. DNA for the CDR3: TGCAGCGCCTACTCCGGGACGGTGAACACTGAAGCTTTCTTT. Translated, it gives CSAYSGTVNTEAFF.

This clone has only a few counts. The chain employs TRBV7-6 and TRBJ2-7; 8 bases line up with TRBD1. Germline loops: CDR1 SGHVS, CDR2 FNYEAQ. The CDR3 extends over 16 amino acids. V shed 0 bases and J 0 bases; nucleotides not matched to a gene: 4. CDR3 amino acids: CASSLASGTGSYEQYF. As DNA, the CDR3 is TGTGCCAGCAGCTTAGCATCCGGGACAGGCTCCTACGAGCAGTACTTC.

This clone has just one count. The rearrangement joins TRBV6-5 to TRBJ2-2; D gene unclear. From germline, CDR1 is MNHEY and CDR2 SVGAGI. The CDR3 covers 15 residues. V was pared by 7 bases and J by 5 bases, with 17 bases between. CDR3 amino acids: CASTIFKSTTGELFF. The DNA for the CDR3 is TGTGCCAGCACCATATTTAAGTCGACAACCGGGGAGCTGTTTTTT.

The chain recombines TRBV7-9 with TRBJ1-1, with TRBD1 matching 7 bases. This CDR3 contains 15 residues. V dropped 5 bases and J dropped 1; count of bases not matched to a gene: 7. CDR1 and CDR2 from the germline V gene are SEHNR and FQNEAQ (reference sequence). The CDR3 bases are TGTGCCAGCAGCCCCAGGCAGGGGGGGAACACTGAAGCTTTCTTT. Residues: CASSPRQGGNTEAFF.

J is TRBJ2-3 and V is TRBV7-2; 11 nucleotides align to TRBD2. CDR1 is SGHTA and CDR2 is FQGNSA in the germline V gene. The CDR3 totals 15 residues. Trimming removed 1 base from V and 5 bases from J; junction bases left unmatched: 2. CDR3: CASSLVAGGGDTQYF. The CDR3 nucleotides read TGTGCCAGCAGCTTAGTAGCGGGAGGGGGAGATACGCAGTATTTT. The complete variable domain, with remaining parts taken from reference TRBV7-2 and TRBJ2-3, reads GAGVSQSPSNKVTEKGKDVELRCDPISGHTALYWYRQSLGQGLEFLIYFQGNSAPDKSGLPSDRFSAERTGGSVSTLTIQRTQQEDSAVYLCASSLVAGGGDTQYFGPGTRLTVL.

V usage is TRBV29-1 and J usage is TRBJ2-5; D perhaps matches TRBD1 (5 bases). Germline-derived CDR1 and CDR2 are SQVTM and ANQGSEA. CDR3 size: 14 residues. Trimming cost V 2 bases and J 7 bases, with 17 bases left between them. CDR3 in amino acids: CSVERQGSVGTQYF. CDR3 DNA sequence: TGCAGCGTTGAAAGGCAGGGAAGTGTCGGGACCCAGTACTTC.

The chain joins TRBV6-6 to TRBJ2-5; 9 nucleotides align to TRBD2. This CDR3 has 14 amino acids. Germline assignment: CDR1 MNHNY and CDR2 SVGAGI (reference sequence). Germline trimming cut 4 bases from V and 5 bases from J; bases unmatched to any gene: 5. CDR3 DNA: TGTGCCAGCAGTTTAGCGGGAGTTCTCGAGACCCAGTACTTC. It is translated as CASSLAGVLETQYF.

The chain couples TRBV5-6 to TRBJ1-5; D gene ambiguous. Per germline, CDR1 SGHDT and CDR2 YYEEEE. The CDR3 is made up of 15 amino acids. Trimming took 4 bases from V and 4 from J, leaving 15 bases between them. DNA of the CDR3: TGTGCCAGCAGCCGGACGGCTAACCCAAATCAGCCCCAGCATTTT. Residues: CASSRTANPNQPQHF.

The V gene is TRBV11-2, the J gene TRBJ1-1, with a weak D call TRBD1 (6 bases). Trimming took off 5 bases at V and 0 bases at J, with 25 bases between the two ends. The V gene's germline CDR1 is SGHAT and CDR2 FQNNGV. The CDR3 has 19 amino acids. The CDR3 DNA reads as TGTGCCAGCAGCCTAAAGGGGGTTTTGGACAGCATTCTGAACACTGAAGCTTTCTTT. It encodes CASSLKGVLDSILNTEAFF. Complete variable domain (other parts from reference TRBV11-2 and TRBJ1-1): EAGVAQSPRYKIIEKRQSVAFWCNPISGHATLYWYQQILGQGPKLLIQFQNNGVVDDSQLPKDRFSAERLKGVDSTLKIQPAKLEDSAVYLCASSLKGVLDSILNTEAFFGQGTRLTVV.

The gene calls are TRBV7-2 and TRBJ2-7; D is unresolved. V dropped 4 bases and J dropped 6 bases, with 16 bases sitting between them. The CDR3 is made up of 14 amino acids. Germline assignment: CDR1 SGHTA and CDR2 FQGNSA. This CDR3 reads CASSSLTSLTEQYF. CDR3 bases: TGTGCCAGCAGCTCCCTCACGTCTTTGACCGAGCAGTACTTC.

The chain couples TRBV2 to TRBJ2-1, with D unresolved. V dropped 4 bases and J dropped 4 bases, with 8 bases sitting between them. In germline, CDR1 is SNHLY, CDR2 FYNNEI. The CDR3 covers 13 residues. CDR3 residues: CASSVEVYNEQFF. As DNA, the CDR3 is TGTGCCAGCAGTGTAGAAGTATACAATGAGCAGTTCTTC. Variable domain in full (rest from reference TRBV2 and TRBJ2-1): EPEVTQTPSHQVTQMGQEVILRCVPISNHLYFYWYRQILGQKVEFLVSFYNNEISEKSEIFDDQFSVERPDGSNFTLKIRSTKLEDSAMYFCASSVEVYNEQFFGPGTRLTVL.